The 27 T cell receptor beta chains in this list originate from one sample, sequenced in a study of cytomegalovirus exposure and HLA in healthy donors. The PCR employed 60 Vbeta primers together with 13 Jbeta primers. Assay: immunoSEQ multiplex PCR; the TCRdb copy retains only in-frame clones and omits some. The data contain 60,000 or so clones, approximately 80% of them singletons. The sample consisted of PBMCs. These TCRs come from a man aged 40-49 years in good health and CMV-seronegative.

The chain is built from TRBV4-3 and TRBJ1-1; no reliable D call. CDR1 LGHNA and CDR2 YSLEER come from the germline V gene. The V and J ends lost 1 base and 5 bases respectively, with 11 bases between them. CDR3 length equals 14 residues. This CDR3 reads CASSQVDGSTEAFF. The DNA of the CDR3 is TGCGCCAGCAGCCAAGTTGACGGGTCGACTGAAGCTTTCTTT.

J is TRBJ2-3 and V is TRBV9, with D possibly being TRBD2 (6 bases). The CDR3 runs 15 residues. The germline V gene has CDR1 SGDLS and CDR2 YYNGEE. V lost 0 bases and J 4 bases, leaving 12 bases between the germline ends. The CDR3, as DNA: TGTGCCAGCAGCGTAGTACCTAGCGCGCCAGATACGCAGTATTTT. Translating it yields CASSVVPSAPDTQYF.

This chain links TRBV30 with TRBJ2-5, with D perhaps matching TRBD2 (6 bases). V was cut by 0 bases and J by 2 bases, with 10 bases left in between. The germline CDR1 and CDR2 sequences are GTSNPN and SVGIG (reference sequence). There are 14 residues in the CDR3. CDR3 amino acids: CAWSVRGTQETQYF. As DNA, the CDR3 is TGTGCCTGGAGTGTACGGGGGACTCAAGAGACCCAGTACTTC.

The chain recombines TRBV7-2 with TRBJ1-5; 7 bases line up with TRBD1. In germline, CDR1 is SGHTA, CDR2 FQGNSA. Trimming cost V 5 bases and J 4 bases; bases outside gene matches: 11. The CDR3 extends over 16 amino acids. The CDR3 loop is CASSAKQGGGNQPQHF. CDR3 nucleotides: TGTGCCAGCAGCGCCAAGCAGGGGGGAGGTAATCAGCCCCAGCATTTT.

The rearrangement uses TRBV4-1 and TRBJ2-1, with 8 bases identical to TRBD2. Looked up from germline, CDR1 is MGHRA and CDR2 is YSYEKL. The CDR3 has 18 residues. Germline trimming cut 1 base from V and 4 bases from J; bases unmatched to any gene: 12. CDR3 sequence (DNA): TGCGCCAGCAGCCAAGTGATTCCGGGACTAGAGAGATACAATGAGCAGTTCTTC. Translated, it gives CASSQVIPGLERYNEQFF.

The CDR3 nucleotides read TGTGCCAGCAGCTTGGGTATAGGACTAGCGGGGGTTTTCACAGATACGCAGTATTTT. Its protein is CASSLGIGLAGVFTDTQYF. The genes are TRBV5-8 and TRBJ2-3; 13 bases agree with TRBD2. V lost 0 bases to trimming and J lost 2 bases; unmatched junction nucleotides: 9. The CDR3 totals 19 residues. CDR1 and CDR2 (germline): SGHTS, YDEGEE.

The J gene is TRBJ1-1, the V gene TRBV10-3, with TRBD1 identical over 7 bases. V trimming: 10 bases; J trimming: 6 bases; junction bases outside the gene matches: 11. The V gene's germline CDR1 is ENHRY and CDR2 SYGVKD. The CDR3 consists of 13 residues. CDR3 nucleotide sequence: TGTGCCAGCCAAGGCCAGGGGGACTCTGAAGCTTTCTTT. This translates into CASQGQGDSEAFF.

The V and J genes are TRBV28 and TRBJ1-5; no clear D gene. The CDR3 is 12 residues long. From germline, CDR1 is MDHEN and CDR2 SYDVKM. The V and J ends lost 5 bases and 10 bases respectively, with 12 bases between them. CDR3 protein: CASSGGPRPQHF. The DNA of the CDR3 is TGTGCCAGCAGTGGCGGCCCCAGACCCCAGCATTTT.

The chain carries TRBV29-1 and TRBJ1-5; no clear D. Germline V lookup: CDR1 SQVTM, CDR2 ANQGSEA. The CDR3 totals 14 residues. V dropped 6 bases and J dropped 0 bases, with 12 bases sitting between them. Written as DNA, the CDR3 is TGCAGCGTGGTAGTAGGAGATAGCAATCAGCCCCAGCATTTT. Translation gives CSVVVGDSNQPQHF.

V and J are TRBV5-1 and TRBJ2-2; 10 bases fit TRBD2. There are 16 residues in the CDR3. V shed 0 bases and J 6 bases; nucleotides not matched to a gene: 5. Per germline, CDR1 SGHRS and CDR2 YFSETQ. CDR3 sequence (DNA): TGCGCCAGCAGCTTGGTTCCTAGCGGGGGTTCCGGGGAGCTGTTTTTT. Translated, it gives CASSLVPSGGSGELFF.

The chain carries TRBV2 and TRBJ2-2; 8 bases line up with TRBD1. CDR3 length: 15 residues. Trimming at V came to 5 bases and at J to 3 bases, leaving 5 bases not matched to a gene. The germline CDR1 and CDR2 sequences are SNHLY and FYNNEI. CDR3 sequence: CASSFDRGDTGELFF. DNA of the CDR3: TGTGCCAGCAGTTTTGACAGGGGCGACACCGGGGAGCTGTTTTTT. The full variable domain, its missing parts supplied by reference TRBV2 and TRBJ2-2, is EPEVTQTPSHQVTQMGQEVILRCVPISNHLYFYWYRQILGQKVEFLVSFYNNEISEKSEIFDDQFSVERPDGSNFTLKIRSTKLEDSAMYFCASSFDRGDTGELFFGEGSRLTVL.

The J gene is TRBJ2-1, the V gene TRBV28; D gene uncertain. Trimming removed 4 bases at V and 8 bases at J, with 9 bases between. Germline V CDR1 and CDR2: MDHEN, SYDVKM. CDR3 length: 12 residues. CDR3 region: CASSSTLYEQFF. The CDR3 DNA is TGTGCCAGCAGTTCCACCCTATATGAGCAGTTCTTC.

V usage is TRBV7-3 and J usage is TRBJ2-2, with TRBD2 matching over 13 bases. From germline, CDR1 is SGHTA and CDR2 FQGTGA. Germline trimming cut 4 bases from V and 0 bases from J; bases unmatched to any gene: 8. The CDR3 runs 19 residues. The CDR3 protein is CASSSKGLAGLSNTGELFF. CDR3 sequence (DNA): TGTGCCAGCAGCTCTAAGGGACTAGCGGGGCTATCGAACACCGGGGAGCTGTTTTTT.

V gene TRBV5-4 combines with J gene TRBJ2-3, with a possible D match to TRBD1 (6 bases). V shed 4 bases and J shed 2 bases, with 14 bases lying between them. Germline CDR1 SGHNT, CDR2 YYREEE (reference sequence). The CDR3 runs 15 residues. Here the CDR3 DNA reads TGTGCCAGCAGCACTACGGGACATTCCACAGATACGCAGTATTTT. Protein sequence: CASSTTGHSTDTQYF.

The chain couples TRBV6-5 to TRBJ1-2; 9 nucleotides agree with TRBD1. Trimming cost V 7 bases and J 4 bases; bases outside gene matches: 7. Germline assignment: CDR1 MNHEY and CDR2 SVGAGI. This CDR3 has 14 residues. The CDR3: CASKAGQGGYGYTF. CDR3 nucleotide sequence: TGTGCCAGCAAAGCGGGACAGGGCGGCTATGGCTACACCTTC.

The rearrangement links TRBV29-1 to TRBJ2-1, with 9 nucleotides matching TRBD2. The CDR3 totals 18 residues. J was trimmed by 0 bases and V by 5 bases; bases with no gene match: 14. The germline V gene encodes CDR1 SQVTM and CDR2 ANQGSEA. The chain's CDR3 is CSVLSNSGGLLSYNEQFF. The CDR3 DNA follows: TGCAGCGTTCTGTCAAATAGCGGGGGCCTACTCTCCTACAATGAGCAGTTCTTC.

This clone was detected only once. CDR3 loop: CASRWTGATNEKLFF. The CDR3 DNA reads TGTGCCAGCAGGTGGACAGGAGCTACTAATGAAAAACTGTTTTTT. The chain couples TRBV28 to TRBJ1-4, with 7 nucleotides matching TRBD1. The CDR3 spans 15 residues. Germline-derived CDR1 and CDR2 are MDHEN and SYDVKM. J gave up 2 bases and V 6 bases, and 6 bases lay outside the gene matches.

The V and J genes are TRBV19 and TRBJ1-3, with 7 bases fitting TRBD1. The ends lost 6 bases at V and 4 bases at J; junction bases unmatched: 9. CDR3 length equals 15 residues. Germline values: CDR1 LNHDA, CDR2 SQIVND (reference sequence). In DNA form, the CDR3 reads TGTGCCAGTAGCTCACAGGGGTCTAAGGGAAACACCATATATTTT. It translates to CASSSQGSKGNTIYF.

The J gene is TRBJ1-6, the V gene TRBV28, with 10 nucleotides matching TRBD1. Germline V lookup: CDR1 MDHEN, CDR2 SYDVKM. Losses at the gene ends were 4 bases for V and 7 bases for J; bases not matched to a gene: 7. The CDR3 is made up of 16 amino acids. This chain's CDR3 is CASSSPGQGVNSPLHF. CDR3 in DNA: TGTGCCAGCAGTTCTCCCGGACAGGGGGTAAATTCACCCCTCCACTTT.

This rearrangement joins TRBV7-2 to TRBJ2-1, with D perhaps matching TRBD2 (6 bases). V gave up 5 bases and J gave up 1 base, with 21 bases separating them. Germline V lookup: CDR1 SGHTA, CDR2 FQGNSA. This CDR3 comprises 18 residues. The CDR3 DNA is TGTGCCAGCAGCAAAAACGGGGGAGGATGGTTGTCCTACAATGAGCAGTTCTTC. Translated, it gives CASSKNGGGWLSYNEQFF.

V usage is TRBV10-3 and J usage is TRBJ1-1, with 7 bases fitting TRBD1. CDR3 length: 14 residues. V shed 6 bases, J shed 2 bases, and the junction held 6 bases outside the gene matches. CDR1 ENHRY and CDR2 SYGVKD come from the germline V gene. CDR3 residues: CAIRTDRANTEAFF. The CDR3 DNA is TGTGCCATCAGAACCGACAGGGCTAACACTGAAGCTTTCTTT.

The chain links TRBV30 to TRBJ2-7; 11 bases are shared with TRBD1. V dropped 2 bases and J dropped 7; count of bases not matched to a gene: 7. The CDR3 has 14 residues. Germline CDR1 GTSNPN, CDR2 SVGIG (reference sequence). Here the CDR3 DNA reads TGTGCCTGGAGTTTCACCGGGACAGGGGGAGAGCAGTACTTC. This encodes CAWSFTGTGGEQYF.

The chain carries TRBV7-6 and TRBJ2-5, with TRBD2 as a possible D gene (6 bases). V was clipped by 5 bases and J by 4 bases, with 17 bases between them. The CDR3 is 15 residues long. Germline-derived CDR1 and CDR2 are SGHVS and FNYEAQ. In nucleotides, the CDR3 is TGTGCCAGCAGCCCTCGTGGAGGGGCGGGAGAGACCCAGTACTTC. It is translated as CASSPRGGAGETQYF.

By share of the sample, this clone is medium-sized (0.01 to 0.1%). This chain connects TRBV19 to TRBJ1-1; D not certain. V lost 5 bases and J 5 bases, leaving 12 bases between the germline ends. Germline CDR1 and CDR2: LNHDA and SQIVND (reference sequence). The CDR3 loop spans 13 amino acids. This CDR3 reads CASSRAGSTEAFF. The CDR3 DNA sequence: TGTGCCAGTAGTCGGGCGGGCTCTACTGAAGCTTTCTTT.

V gene TRBV11-2 combines with J gene TRBJ1-2; the D gene is possibly TRBD1 (6 bases). The CDR3 has 17 amino acids. CDR1 and CDR2 (germline): SGHAT, FQNNGV. Trimming took off 2 bases at V and 6 bases at J, with 22 bases between the two ends. DNA of the CDR3: TGTGCCAGCAGCTTATTCTACAGGGCAGGGAGGGATAATGGCTACACCTTC. Protein sequence: CASSLFYRAGRDNGYTF.

This clone showed up just once. V gene TRBV10-3 combines with J gene TRBJ2-7; D not certain. V lost 2 bases to trimming and J lost 7 bases, with 6 bases between them. The CDR3 runs to 11 residues. Per germline, CDR1 ENHRY and CDR2 SYGVKD. The CDR3 protein is CAISEQDEQYF. The CDR3 DNA follows: TGTGCCATCAGTGAGCAGGATGAGCAGTACTTC.

This clone came up once. The chain joins TRBV5-4 to TRBJ2-3; 7 nucleotides match TRBD2. CDR1 SGHNT and CDR2 YYREEE come from the germline V gene (reference sequence). V lost 3 bases and J lost 4; bases outside the gene matches: 2. The CDR3 consists of 13 residues. The CDR3 reads CASSSTSADTQYF. The DNA of the CDR3 is TGTGCCAGCAGCTCCACTAGCGCAGATACGCAGTATTTT.